This passage covers 27 T cell receptor beta chains from one sample sequenced in a study of regulatory T cells in long-lasting Graves disease. Libraries of TCR beta came from iRepertoire HTBI primers plus Arm-PCR of CDR3 regions. TCRdb recomputed calls from the multiplex PCR reads with MiXCR, one row per CDR3 protein. The sample comprises approximately 390,000 distinct CDR3 sequences, roughly 16% of which are singletons, and just over 20% rests with the top ten. Time point specified: newly diagnosed GD, antithyroid drugs for less than 3 months. Isolated PBMC RNA provided the starting material for the TCR library. These data were also filed under a second study, of T cells in Graves' hyperthyroidism and ophthalmopathy.

Specimen: peripheral blood mononuclear cells (PBMCs), collected at new diagnosis, from a patient treated with antithyroid drugs. These receptors came from a woman aged 18 to 35 with Graves disease.

This chain connects TRBV11-2 to TRBJ1-1; 10 positions agree with TRBD1. V lost 5 bases, J lost 1 base, and 10 bases stayed unmatched. There are 17 residues in the CDR3. The V gene's germline CDR1 is SGHAT and CDR2 FQNNGV. This CDR3 reads CASSQTGGEGWNTEAFF. The CDR3 DNA reads TGTGCCAGCAGCCAGACAGGGGGCGAGGGGTGGAACACTGAAGCTTTCTTT.

The rearrangement joins TRBV20-1 to TRBJ1-5; D unclear. The germline V gene encodes CDR1 DFQATT and CDR2 SNEGSKA (reference sequence). The V and J ends lost 6 bases and 5 bases respectively, with 8 bases between them. This CDR3 has 11 residues. The CDR3 protein is CSAGGDQPQHF. The CDR3 coding sequence is TGCAGTGCCGGAGGTGATCAGCCCCAGCATTTT.

The V and J genes are TRBV2 and TRBJ1-1, with 10 bases fitting TRBD1. This CDR3 has 15 residues. In germline, CDR1 is SNHLY, CDR2 FYNNEI. J lost 4 bases, V lost 5 bases, and 7 bases had no gene match. As DNA, the CDR3 is TGTGCCAGCAGTTTGTCCGGGACAGGGGCCACTGAAGCTTTCTTT. Translating it yields CASSLSGTGATEAFF.

J is TRBJ2-1 and V is TRBV7-9, with D tentatively TRBD1 or TRBD2 (7 bases each). Germline lookup yields CDR1 SEHNR and CDR2 FQNEAQ (reference sequence). V was pared by 5 bases and J by 12 bases, with 29 bases between. This CDR3 comprises 17 residues. CDR3 DNA: TGTGCCAGCAGCCAAGACTACCCAGCTAGCAGGGGGGGGGGGCAGTTCTTC. Protein sequence: CASSQDYPASRGGGQFF.

This clonotype was seen ten or more times. The rearrangement links TRBV18 to TRBJ2-7; no reliable D call. This CDR3 has 11 amino acids. The V end was cut by 5 bases, the J end by 2 bases, with 4 bases between. Germline CDR1 reads KGHSH; CDR2 reads LQKENI. The DNA for the CDR3 is TGTGCCAGCTCAATAACCTACGAGCAGTACTTC. Translated, it gives CASSITYEQYF.

This clonotype was recorded a few times. The chain recombines TRBV15 with TRBJ1-2, with 7 bases that match TRBD1. The J segment lost 6 bases and the V segment lost 7 bases, leaving 11 bases of the junction unmatched. CDR1 and CDR2 (germline): LNHNV, YYDKDF (reference sequence). The CDR3 is 14 amino acids. This CDR3 reads CATTSPDRVHGYTF. The CDR3 DNA sequence: TGTGCCACCACCAGTCCCGACAGGGTACATGGCTACACCTTC. The full variable domain, rest sourced from reference TRBV15 and TRBJ1-2, is DAMVIQNPRYQVTQFGKPVTLSCSQTLNHNVMYWYQQKSSQAPKLLFHYYDKDFNNEADTPDNFQSRRPNTSFCFLDIRSPGLGDTAMYLCATTSPDRVHGYTFGSGTRLTVV.

There are many counts of this clonotype. V and J are TRBV6-9 and TRBJ1-1; no reliable D call. The V end was cut by 3 bases, the J end by 5 bases, with 10 bases between. Per germline, CDR1 MNHGY and CDR2 SVAAGI. This CDR3 region has 13 residues. The CDR3 loop reads CASSYGEVTEAFF. CDR3 bases: TGTGCCAGCAGTTACGGGGAGGTGACTGAAGCTTTCTTT.

This clonotype has a count of ten or more. The chain links TRBV6-2 or TRBV6-3 to TRBJ2-1; no clear D gene. Looked up from germline, CDR1 is MNHEY and CDR2 is SVGEGT. This CDR3 is 15 amino acids long. V shed 2 bases and J shed 3 bases, with 11 bases lying between them. The CDR3 DNA follows: TGTGCCAGCAGTTACGGTGGGCTAGTCTACAATGAGCAGTTCTTC. The encoded protein is CASSYGGLVYNEQFF.

In its sample, this clonotype was seen many times. This chain joins TRBV7-9 and TRBJ1-4; D might be TRBD1 (5 bases). V lost 3 bases to trimming and J lost 6 bases, with 14 bases between them. The CDR3 is 15 amino acids. CDR1 SEHNR and CDR2 FQNEAQ come from the germline V gene (reference sequence). DNA of the CDR3: TGTGCCAGCAGCTTGTCCGTCCAAGGGGATGAAAAACTGTTTTTT. Translation: CASSLSVQGDEKLFF.

This chain joins TRBV7-8 and TRBJ1-2; TRBD1 aligns across 7 bases. Germline V gene sequence: CDR1 SGHVS, CDR2 FQNEAQ. The CDR3 spans 13 residues. V shed 7 bases and J 12 bases; nucleotides not matched to a gene: 14. This CDR3 reads CASTIGSHRGHTF. CDR3 sequence (DNA): TGTGCCAGCACCATTGGGTCTCACAGGGGCCACACCTTC.

This clonotype was recorded a few times. J is TRBJ2-2 and V is TRBV2; TRBD1 agrees at 7 bases. The CDR3 sequence is 13 residues long. Germline assignment: CDR1 SNHLY and CDR2 FYNNEI. Trimming at V came to 6 bases and at J to 7 bases, leaving 5 bases not matched to a gene. The CDR3 coding sequence is TGTGCCAGCAGGAGGGGGCAGGACGGGGAGCTGTTTTTT. Amino acids: CASRRGQDGELFF.

In its sample, this clonotype was seen a few times. The genes are TRBV5-1 and TRBJ2-7; 12 bases fit TRBD1. The V segment lost 2 bases and the J segment 6 bases; nucleotides outside the gene matches: 9. CDR1 and CDR2 from the germline V gene are SGHRS and YFSETQ. The CDR3 totals 16 residues. CDR3 residues: CASSLPSGTGGSEQYF. The CDR3 coding sequence is TGCGCCAGCAGCTTACCTTCCGGGACAGGGGGCTCCGAGCAGTACTTC.

In this sample, this clonotype turned up many times. V gene TRBV6-5 combines with J gene TRBJ2-7; D may be TRBD1 (6 bases). The V gene's germline CDR1 is MNHEY and CDR2 SVGAGI. V lost 4 bases and J lost 3, with 13 bases in between. The CDR3 is 14 residues long. The CDR3 sequence is CASSFHRADYEQYF. CDR3 in DNA: TGTGCCAGCAGTTTCCACAGGGCGGACTACGAGCAGTACTTC.

This clonotype was picked up a small number of times. The genes are TRBV10-3 and TRBJ1-2, with D hard to call. The CDR3 consists of 14 residues. Germline V gene sequence: CDR1 ENHRY, CDR2 SYGVKD. V gave up 0 bases and J gave up 4 bases, with 9 bases separating them. This CDR3 reads CAISESTDLYGYTF. The DNA for the CDR3 is TGTGCCATCAGTGAGTCAACGGATCTCTATGGCTACACCTTC.

There are many counts of this clonotype. The chain couples TRBV5-1 to TRBJ1-1; D gene uncertain. Germline CDR1 is SGHRS and CDR2 is YFSETQ. Trimming removed 2 bases at V and 4 bases at J, with 15 bases between. The CDR3 runs to 15 residues. CDR3 DNA: TGCGCCAGCAGCTTACGCCTGGGAAGGAGCACTGAAGCTTTCTTT. Translated, it gives CASSLRLGRSTEAFF.

The chain links TRBV24-1 to TRBJ1-5; D remains ambiguous. V was cut by 3 bases and J by 4 bases, with 3 bases left in between. Looked up from germline, CDR1 is KGHDR and CDR2 is SFDVKD. This CDR3 comprises 12 residues. CDR3 nucleotide sequence: TGTGCCACCAGTGATGGTAATCAGCCCCAGCATTTT. Residues: CATSDGNQPQHF.

The sample holds many counts of this clonotype. This chain links TRBV7-9 with TRBJ1-1; D is ambiguous. CDR3 length: 15 amino acids. V lost 2 bases, J lost 6 bases, and 16 bases lay in between. Per germline, CDR1 SEHNR and CDR2 FQNEAQ (reference sequence). CDR3 DNA sequence: TGTGCCAGCAGCTTAATGGGCCCGACCGGTGCTGAAGCTTTCTTT. Encoded protein: CASSLMGPTGAEAFF.

There are many counts of this clonotype. The rearrangement links TRBV27 to TRBJ1-5; a weak D match, TRBD1 (6 bases). V lost 4 bases and J 4 bases, leaving 11 bases between the germline ends. Germline V gene data show CDR1 as MNHEY and CDR2 as SMNVEV (reference sequence). The CDR3 has 14 residues. CDR3 region: CASSSRDTNQPQHF. DNA of the CDR3: TGTGCCAGCAGTTCCCGGGACACGAATCAGCCCCAGCATTTT.

This clonotype was picked up many times. The gene calls are TRBV2 and TRBJ2-2; TRBD2 agrees at 7 bases. The CDR3 contains 14 residues. Losses at the gene ends were 10 bases for V and 1 base for J; bases not matched to a gene: 6. Germline V gives CDR1 SNHLY, CDR2 FYNNEI. The CDR3 loop reads CAIGGGGNTGELFF. The CDR3 DNA follows: TGTGCCATCGGCGGGGGAGGGAACACCGGGGAGCTGTTTTTT.

Only a few counts were recorded for this clonotype. At one end, the junction sequence differs from germline, possibly due to a read error. V gene TRBV6-5 combines with J gene TRBJ1-1; D might be TRBD1 (6 bases). The germline CDR1 and CDR2 sequences are MNHEY and SVGAGI. There are 14 residues in the CDR3. The CDR3 nucleotides read TGTTCCAGCAGTTACAGGGCATGGAACACTGAAGCTTTCTTT. Its protein is CSSSYRAWNTEAFF.

The V and J genes are TRBV5-1 and TRBJ2-5; 8 bases agree with TRBD1. CDR1 and CDR2 (germline): SGHRS, YFSETQ. V was clipped by 3 bases and J by 7 bases; unmatched bases: 5. CDR3 length: 13 residues. The CDR3 DNA is TGCGCCAGCAGCTATGACAGGGGTGGGACCCAGTACTTC. Its translation: CASSYDRGGTQYF.

The chain carries TRBV5-4 and TRBJ1-4, with D unclear. The CDR3 runs 15 residues. Trimming stripped 3 bases from V and 1 base from J, with 10 bases between. CDR1 SGHNT and CDR2 YYREEE come from the germline V gene (reference sequence). In DNA form, the CDR3 reads TGTGCCAGCAGCTCCCGGACGGGAACTAATGAAAAACTGTTTTTT. This translates into CASSSRTGTNEKLFF.

Only a few counts were recorded for this clonotype. The chain links TRBV6-1 to TRBJ1-5; D is uncertain. The germline CDR1 and CDR2 sequences are MNHNS and SASEGT. This CDR3 is built from 14 residues. V was shortened by 2 bases and J by 0 bases, with 5 bases between the two germline ends. The CDR3 DNA is TGTGCCAGCAGTGAACAGGATAGCAATCAGCCCCAGCATTTT. Amino acid sequence: CASSEQDSNQPQHF.

This clonotype was counted many times. The rearrangement links TRBV5-6 to TRBJ1-1; the D gene is possibly TRBD1 (6 bases). The germline V and J ends were trimmed by 1 base and 4 bases, with 11 bases remaining between them. The CDR3 extends over 14 amino acids. Germline V CDR1 and CDR2: SGHDT, YYEEEE. The CDR3 nucleotides read TGTGCCAGCAGCTTGACAGGGTTTCGCACTGAAGCTTTCTTT. It codes for CASSLTGFRTEAFF.

This clonotype was found a few times. CDR3 sequence: CASSQALAGLTDTQYF. CDR3 nucleotide sequence: TGCGCCAGCAGCCAAGCTCTAGCGGGGCTCACAGATACGCAGTATTTT. The V gene is TRBV4-1, the J gene TRBJ2-3; 9 nucleotides agree with TRBD2. This CDR3 has 16 amino acids. Per the germline V gene, CDR1 is MGHRA and CDR2 is YSYEKL. With V trimmed by 1 base and J by 2 bases, 4 bases remained unmatched.

This clonotype was recorded at least ten times. V is TRBV11-2 and J is TRBJ2-2; 8 positions match TRBD2. V lost 5 bases to trimming and J lost 4 bases; unmatched junction nucleotides: 6. The CDR3 has 15 residues. The V gene's germline CDR1 is SGHAT and CDR2 FQNNGV. CDR3 sequence (DNA): TGTGCCAGCAGCCCCAGCGGGGGTTCCACCGGGGAGCTGTTTTTT. This sequence encodes CASSPSGGSTGELFF.

This clonotype was seen repeatedly, ten times or more. This chain joins TRBV6-1 and TRBJ2-1; D is tentatively TRBD1 or TRBD2 (6 bases each). This CDR3 has 16 amino acids. Germline-derived CDR1 and CDR2 are MNHNS and SASEGT. The germline V and J ends were trimmed by 5 bases and 0 bases, with 14 bases remaining between them. CDR3 coding DNA: TGTGCCAGCAGTCGCGGGACACCCAGCTCCTACAATGAGCAGTTCTTC. Amino acids: CASSRGTPSSYNEQFF.